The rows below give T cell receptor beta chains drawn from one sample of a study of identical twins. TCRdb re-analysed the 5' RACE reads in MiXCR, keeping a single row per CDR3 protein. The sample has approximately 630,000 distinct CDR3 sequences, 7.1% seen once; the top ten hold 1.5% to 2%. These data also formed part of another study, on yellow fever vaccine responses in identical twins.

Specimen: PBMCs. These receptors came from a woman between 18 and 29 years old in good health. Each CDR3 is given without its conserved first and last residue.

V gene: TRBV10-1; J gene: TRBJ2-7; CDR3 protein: ASRDKTTSGRATFRY
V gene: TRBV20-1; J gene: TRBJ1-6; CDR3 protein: SARPTGFNSPLH
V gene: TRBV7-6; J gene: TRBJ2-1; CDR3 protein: ASSSRTSGSHNEQF
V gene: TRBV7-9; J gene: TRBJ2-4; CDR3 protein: ASSRLAGQKNIQY
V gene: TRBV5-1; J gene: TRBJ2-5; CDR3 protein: ASSLAGLAGNHQETQY
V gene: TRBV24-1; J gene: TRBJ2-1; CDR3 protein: ATGTSGRNEQF
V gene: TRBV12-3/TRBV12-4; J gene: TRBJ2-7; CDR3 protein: ASSLQGSSYEQY
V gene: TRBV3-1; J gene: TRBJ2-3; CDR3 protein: ASSPGTSGGIRHADTQY
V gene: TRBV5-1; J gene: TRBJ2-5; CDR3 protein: ASSLSDPVETQY
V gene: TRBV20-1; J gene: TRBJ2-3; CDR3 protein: SALLRTSLSTDTQY
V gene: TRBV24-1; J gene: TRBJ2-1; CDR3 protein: ATSDRSGRGNEQF
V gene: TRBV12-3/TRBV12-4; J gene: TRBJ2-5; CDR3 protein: ASSFGGAETQY
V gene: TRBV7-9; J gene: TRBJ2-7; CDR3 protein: ASSLAQGLLLEQY
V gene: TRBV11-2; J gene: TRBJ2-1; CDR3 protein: ASSPGEHEQF
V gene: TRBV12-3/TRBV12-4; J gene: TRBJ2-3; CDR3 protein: ASSFLESDTQY
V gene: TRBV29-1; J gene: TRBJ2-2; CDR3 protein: SVAGQGDGGELF
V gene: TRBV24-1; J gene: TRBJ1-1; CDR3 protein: ATSDLQDEAF
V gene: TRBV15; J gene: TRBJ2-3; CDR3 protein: ATSSGRTSGTDTQY
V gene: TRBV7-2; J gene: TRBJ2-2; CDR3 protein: ASSFRGLDTGELF
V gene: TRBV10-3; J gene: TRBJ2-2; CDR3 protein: AIPGQVTGELF
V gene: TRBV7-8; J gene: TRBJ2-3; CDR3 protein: ASSLVPRTIDTQY
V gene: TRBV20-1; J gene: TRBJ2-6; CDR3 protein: SARLRDRAPSGANVLT
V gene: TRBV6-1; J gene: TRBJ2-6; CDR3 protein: ASLLGSGANVLT
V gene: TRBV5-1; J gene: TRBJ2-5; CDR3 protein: ASSSSTGGVGETQY
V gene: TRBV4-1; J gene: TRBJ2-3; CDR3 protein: ASSQEGPPGAGDTQY
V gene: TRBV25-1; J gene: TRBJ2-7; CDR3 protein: ASVLGYEQY
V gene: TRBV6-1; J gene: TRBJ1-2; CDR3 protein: ASSSTGTGARIYGYT
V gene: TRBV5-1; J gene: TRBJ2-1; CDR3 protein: ASSLAVGGPNEQF
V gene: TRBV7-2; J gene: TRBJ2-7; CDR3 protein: ASSSRGEQY
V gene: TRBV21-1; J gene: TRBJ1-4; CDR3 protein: ASSKAPRVATNEKLF
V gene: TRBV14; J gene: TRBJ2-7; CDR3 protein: ASSQAGTGEQY
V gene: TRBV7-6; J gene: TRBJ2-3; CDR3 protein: ASSFTLRGRHTDTQY
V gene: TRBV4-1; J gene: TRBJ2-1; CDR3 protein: ASNFGGGAYNEQF